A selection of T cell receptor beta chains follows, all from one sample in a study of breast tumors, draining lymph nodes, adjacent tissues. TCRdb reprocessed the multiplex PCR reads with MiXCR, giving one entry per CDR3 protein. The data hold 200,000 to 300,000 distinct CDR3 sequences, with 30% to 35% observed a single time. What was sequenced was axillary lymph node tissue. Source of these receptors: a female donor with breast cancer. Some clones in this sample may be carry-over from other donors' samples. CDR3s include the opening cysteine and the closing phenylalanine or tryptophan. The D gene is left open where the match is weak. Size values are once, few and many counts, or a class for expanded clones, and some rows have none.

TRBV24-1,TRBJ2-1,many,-,CATSDYPRLGANEQFF,TGTGCCACCAGTGATTATCCCAGACTAGGCGCCAATGAGCAGTTCTTC
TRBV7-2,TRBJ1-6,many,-,CASSSSSSYNSPLHF,TGTGCCAGCAGTTCATCAAGCTCCTATAATTCACCCCTCCACTTT
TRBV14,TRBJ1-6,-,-,CASSHWAPQGSPPHF,TGTGCCAGCAGCCATTGGGCGCCCCAGGGTTCACCCCCCCACTTT
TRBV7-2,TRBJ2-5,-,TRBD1,CASSLVRGLRETQYF,TGTGCCAGCAGCTTAGTGAGGGGGCTAAGGGAGACCCAGTACTTC
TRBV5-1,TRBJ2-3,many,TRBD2,CASSLTPGLAGGPDTQYF,TGCGCCAGCAGCTTGACCCCCGGACTAGCGGGAGGGCCGGATACGCAGTATTTT
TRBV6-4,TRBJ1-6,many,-,CASQSERGVGSPLHF,TGTGCCAGCCAAAGTGAGAGGGGTGTGGGTTCACCCCTCCACTTT
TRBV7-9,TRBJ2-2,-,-,CASSLTPTRGTGELLF,TGTGCCAGCAGCTTAACACCAACCCGAGGCACCGGGGAGCTGCTTTTT
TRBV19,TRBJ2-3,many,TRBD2,CASSIWLAGTDTQYF,TGTGCCAGTAGTATATGGCTAGCGGGCACAGATACGCAGTATTTT
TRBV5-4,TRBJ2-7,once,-,CASSEGGPTFYERYF,TGTGCCAGCAGCGAGGGTGGCCCTACCTTCTACGAGCGGTACTTC
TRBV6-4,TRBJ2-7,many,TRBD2,CASSAPGREGNEQYF,TGTGCCAGCAGTGCCCCAGGGCGGGAGGGAAACGAGCAGTACTTC
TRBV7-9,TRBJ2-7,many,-,CASSFSSGGRPYEQYF,TGTGCCAGCAGCTTTTCCTCCGGAGGGCGGCCCTACGAGCAGTACTTC
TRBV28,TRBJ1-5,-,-,CASSLGNAGGPQHF,TGTGCCAGCAGTTTGGGGAACGCCGGGGGGCCCCAGCATTTT
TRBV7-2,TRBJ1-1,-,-,CASSSQGGAHTEAFF,TGTGCCAGCAGCTCTCAAGGAGGGGCGCACACTGAAGCTTTCTTT
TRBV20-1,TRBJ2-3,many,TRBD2,CSTRRLAGGTDTQYF,TGCAGTACACGAAGGCTAGCGGGAGGGACAGATACGCAGTATTTT
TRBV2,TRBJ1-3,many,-,CASSRTERNTIYF,TGTGCCAGCAGCCGGACTGAACGAAACACCATATATTTT
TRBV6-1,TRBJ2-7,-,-,CASSQAWGPREQYF,TGTGCCAGCAGTCAAGCTTGGGGACCCCGCGAGCAGTACTTC
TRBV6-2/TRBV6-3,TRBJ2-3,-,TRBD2,CASSDLGASGRSTDTQYF,TGTGCCAGCAGCGACCTGGGGGCTAGCGGGAGGAGCACAGATACGCAGTATTTT
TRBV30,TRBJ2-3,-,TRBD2,CAWRAGGGPDTQYF,TGTGCCTGGAGGGCGGGGGGAGGGCCAGATACGCAGTATTTT
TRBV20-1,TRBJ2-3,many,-,CSAVIAEITDTQYF,TGCAGTGCCGTCATAGCGGAGATCACAGATACGCAGTATTTT
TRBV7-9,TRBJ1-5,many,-,CASSLDSRAGPQHF,TGTGCCAGCAGCTTGGACTCCCGGGCGGGGCCCCAGCATTTT
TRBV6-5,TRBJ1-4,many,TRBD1,CASSVPGQNEKLFF,TGTGCCAGCAGTGTCCCGGGACAGAATGAAAAACTGTTTTTT
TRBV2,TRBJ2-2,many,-,CASSEVRRAGELFF,TGTGCCAGCAGTGAAGTTCGAAGAGCCGGGGAGCTGTTTTTT
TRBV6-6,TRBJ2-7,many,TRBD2,CASRGLAGGNEQYF,TGTGCCAGCAGGGGACTAGCGGGAGGGAACGAGCAGTACTTC
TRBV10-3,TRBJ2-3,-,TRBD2,CAGSKLAGEVADTQYF,TGTGCCGGCAGCAAACTAGCGGGAGAGGTCGCAGATACGCAGTATTTT
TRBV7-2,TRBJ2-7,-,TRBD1,CASGGQDDSLFYEQYF,TGTGCCAGCGGAGGACAGGACGATTCCCTCTTCTACGAGCAGTACTTC
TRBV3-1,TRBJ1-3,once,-,CASSRDPGRSSGSTIYF,TGTGCCAGCAGCCGGGACCCGGGACGGAGCTCTGGAAGCACCATATATTTT
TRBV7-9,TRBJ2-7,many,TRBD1,CASSGGQGLNEQYF,TGTGCCAGCAGCGGCGGACAGGGGCTCAACGAGCAGTACTTC
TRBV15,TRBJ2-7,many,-,CATSRDFGRYEQYF,TGTGCCACCAGCAGAGATTTCGGGCGTTACGAGCAGTACTTC
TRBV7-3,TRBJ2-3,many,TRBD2,CASSLAGVPDTQYF,TGTGCCAGCAGCCTAGCGGGAGTTCCAGATACGCAGTATTTT
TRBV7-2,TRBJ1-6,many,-,CASSPGDSPLHF,TGTGCCAGCAGTCCAGGGGACTCACCCCTCCACTTT
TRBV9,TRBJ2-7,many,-,CASSVLAFSYEQYF,TGTGCCAGCAGCGTACTAGCGTTCTCCTACGAGCAGTACTTC
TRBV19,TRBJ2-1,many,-,CASRGVGAGEQFF,TGTGCCAGTAGGGGAGTGGGGGCGGGTGAGCAGTTCTTC
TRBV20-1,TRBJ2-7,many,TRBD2,CSARGRTSGAYEQYF,TGCAGTGCTAGGGGCAGGACTAGCGGGGCCTACGAGCAGTACTTC
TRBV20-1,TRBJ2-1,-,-,CSAPGSGEQFF,TGCAGTGCACCCGGGAGTGGCGAGCAGTTCTTC
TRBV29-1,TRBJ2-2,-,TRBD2,CSARAGGLTGELFF,TGCAGCGCTAGAGCGGGAGGACTCACCGGGGAGCTGTTTTTT
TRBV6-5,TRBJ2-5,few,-,CASSWGGGRETQYF,TGTGCCAGCAGTTGGGGTGGGGGCCGGGAGACCCAGTACTTC
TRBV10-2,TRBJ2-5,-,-,CASSDRARGETQYF,TGCGCCAGCAGTGACAGGGCGAGGGGGGAGACCCAGTACTTC
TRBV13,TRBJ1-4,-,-,CASRLHRPYNEKLFF,TGTGCCAGCAGGTTACACCGGCCCTACAATGAAAAACTGTTTTTT
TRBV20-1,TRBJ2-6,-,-,CSAGANVLTF,TGCAGTGCTGGGGCCAACGTCCTGACTTTC
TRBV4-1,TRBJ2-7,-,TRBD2,CASSQSLAGGPYEQHF,TGCGCCAGCAGCCAAAGCCTAGCGGGAGGGCCCTACGAGCAGCACTTC
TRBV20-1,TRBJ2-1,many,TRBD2,CSANPTSGGYNEQFF,TGCAGTGCTAACCCCACTAGCGGGGGCTACAATGAGCAGTTCTTC
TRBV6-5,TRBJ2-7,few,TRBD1,CASSLSGTGLYEQYF,TGTGCCAGCAGTCTCTCCGGGACAGGACTCTACGAGCAGTACTTC
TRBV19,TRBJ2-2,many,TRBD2,CASSLLAGTRELFF,TGTGCCAGTAGTCTTTTAGCGGGGACGCGGGAGCTGTTTTTT
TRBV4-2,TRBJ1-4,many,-,CASSRRDGATNEKLFF,TGTGCCAGCAGCCGACGGGACGGAGCAACTAATGAAAAACTGTTTTTT
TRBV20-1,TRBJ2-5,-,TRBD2,CSASVPSGLYF,TGCAGTGCTAGCGTCCCTAGCGGGCTTTACTTC
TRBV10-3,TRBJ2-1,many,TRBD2,CAISDEREVDEQFF,TGTGCCATCAGTGATGAGCGGGAGGTGGATGAGCAGTTCTTC
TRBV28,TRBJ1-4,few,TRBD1,CASSSGGGYEKLFF,TGTGCCAGCAGTTCAGGAGGGGGCTATGAAAAACTGTTTTTT
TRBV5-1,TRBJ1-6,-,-,CASSLGAENSPLHF,TGCGCCAGCAGCCTCGGGGCCGAGAATTCCCCCCTCCACTTT
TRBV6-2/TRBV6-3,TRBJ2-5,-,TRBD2,CASSYSGRDQETQYF,TGTGCCAGCAGTTATAGCGGGAGGGACCAAGAGACCCAGTACTTC
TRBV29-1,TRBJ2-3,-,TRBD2,CSFSSGKGKDTQYF,TGCAGCTTTTCTAGCGGGAAGGGAAAAGATACGCAGTATTTT
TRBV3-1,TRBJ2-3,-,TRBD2,CARSPRAGGRDTQYF,TGCGCCCGCAGCCCCCGAGCGGGAGGCAGAGATACGCAGTATTTT